Below are 27 T cell receptor beta chains sequenced from a single sample in a study of blood T cell repertoires in COVID-19 (dated by TCRdb to between 2020 and 2021). The method was the immunoSEQ multiplex PCR assay. This is the immuneACCESS table as TCRdb keeps it, with only in-frame sequences that have V and J called. A part of the clones is gone; compared with another copy, unresolved V genes explain less than half, and the rest is unexplained. This sample comprises tens of thousands of clones, roughly 80% of them detected only once. Together, the top ten hold under 30% of the sample. Sequenced sample: peripheral blood. The source of these receptors is a man aged 65 to 85 with acute or convalescent COVID-19.

This chain uses TRBV19 with TRBJ2-7; 14 bases map to TRBD2. The CDR3 extends over 16 amino acids. Per the germline V gene, CDR1 is LNHDA and CDR2 is SQIVND (reference sequence). The V gene end was trimmed by 6 bases and the J gene end by 2 bases; junction bases not matched to a gene: 6. The CDR3: CASSRLAGGNAYEQYF. The CDR3 coding sequence is TGTGCCAGTAGCAGACTAGCGGGAGGGAACGCCTACGAGCAGTACTTC.

The CDR3: CASSLVGVARSSYEQYF. The DNA for the CDR3 is TGCGCCAGCAGCTTGGTAGGGGTGGCCAGGTCTTCCTACGAGCAGTACTTC. This chain links TRBV5-1 with TRBJ2-7, with D perhaps TRBD1 (5 bases). This CDR3 has 17 residues. Per germline, CDR1 SGHRS and CDR2 YFSETQ. V was trimmed by 0 bases and J by 1 base, leaving 17 bases between them.

V and J are TRBV5-4 and TRBJ2-1; D is unresolved. The germline V and J ends were trimmed by 4 bases and 10 bases, with 15 bases remaining between them. From germline, CDR1 is SGHNT and CDR2 YYREEE (reference sequence). The CDR3 is 13 amino acids. The CDR3 sequence is CASSPAMLREQFF. CDR3 DNA sequence: TGTGCCAGCAGCCCCGCGATGCTAAGAGAGCAGTTCTTC.

This clone was detected a few times. The CDR3 loop is CASSPGLAGDSYEQYF. In nucleotides, the CDR3 is TGTGCCAGCAGCCCGGGACTAGCGGGCGATTCCTACGAGCAGTACTTC. The rearrangement joins TRBV4-2 to TRBJ2-7; 12 bases fit TRBD2. From germline, CDR1 is LGHNA and CDR2 YNFKEQ. Trimming at V came to 4 bases and at J to 1 base, leaving 5 bases not matched to a gene. The CDR3 has 16 amino acids.

In this sample, this clone turned up a few times. This chain uses TRBV10-3 with TRBJ1-5, with 10 nucleotides matching TRBD1. CDR1 is ENHRY and CDR2 is SYGVKD in the germline V gene. This CDR3 comprises 16 residues. V dropped 2 bases and J dropped 2; count of bases not matched to a gene: 3. The CDR3 spells CAISEPDRGGNQPQHF. CDR3 nucleotide sequence: TGTGCCATCAGTGAGCCGGACAGGGGGGGCAATCAGCCCCAGCATTTT.

The chain employs TRBV11-3 and TRBJ2-1, with 9 bases fitting TRBD2. Germline loops: CDR1 SGHNT, CDR2 YENEEA. This CDR3 spans 15 amino acids. The ends lost 5 bases at V and 5 bases at J; junction bases unmatched: 7. The CDR3 coding sequence is TGTGCCAGCAGCCTAAGGACTAGCGACAACAATGAGCAGTTCTTC. Translation gives CASSLRTSDNNEQFF.

V usage is TRBV6-5 and J usage is TRBJ2-1, with 10 bases that match TRBD2. Germline V gene sequence: CDR1 MNHEY, CDR2 SVGAGI. V lost 7 bases to trimming and J lost 8 bases; unmatched junction nucleotides: 8. The CDR3 covers 14 residues. The CDR3 DNA sequence: TGTGCCAGCACCCCCACTAGCGGGAAGGATGAGCAGTTCTTC. Translation: CASTPTSGKDEQFF.

The chain is built from TRBV7-2 and TRBJ2-3; TRBD2 is a possible D gene (5 bases). The V gene lost 1 base and the J gene lost 1 base, with 6 bases spanning the gap. The V gene's germline CDR1 is SGHTA and CDR2 FQGNSA. CDR3 length: 14 residues. Here the CDR3 DNA reads TGTGCCAGCAGCTTAGACGGGGGCACAGATACGCAGTATTTT. Translating gives CASSLDGGTDTQYF.

This clone has just one count. V and J are TRBV3-1 (or the pseudogene TRBV3-2) and TRBJ2-5; weak D call: TRBD2 (5 bases). Trimming took 4 bases from V and 5 from J, leaving 17 bases between them. The CDR3 contains 15 residues. Per the germline V gene, CDR1 is LGHDT and CDR2 is YNNKEL (reference sequence). The CDR3 DNA reads as TGTGCCAGCAGCCCGGGGTCGATGCGGGTCGAGACCCAGTACTTC. This gives the protein CASSPGSMRVETQYF.

This rearrangement joins TRBV10-2 to TRBJ2-7; no firm D call. This CDR3 has 14 amino acids. Germline CDR1 reads WSHSY; CDR2 reads SAAADI. Trimming took 6 bases from V and 0 from J, leaving 12 bases between them. The CDR3 DNA sequence: TGCGCCAGCAGACTGACACCGCGCTCCTACGAGCAGTACTTC. It yields the protein CASRLTPRSYEQYF.

CDR3 loop: CASSRGRSPLHF. The CDR3 DNA reads TGTGCCAGCAGCCGCGGGCGTTCACCCCTCCACTTT. The chain links TRBV28 to TRBJ1-6; D not certain. The germline gives CDR1 MDHEN, CDR2 SYDVKM. This CDR3 has 12 residues. V was shortened by 6 bases and J by 9 bases, with 9 bases between the two germline ends.

J is TRBJ2-7 and V is TRBV3-1 (or the pseudogene TRBV3-2); a possible D gene is TRBD1 (5 bases). Germline loops: CDR1 LGHDT, CDR2 YNNKEL (reference sequence). The CDR3 runs to 16 residues. V lost 0 bases to trimming and J lost 6 bases, with 18 bases between them. CDR3 in amino acids: CASSQEMVGQGGEQYF. Here the CDR3 DNA reads TGTGCCAGCAGCCAAGAAATGGTGGGGCAGGGCGGCGAGCAGTACTTC.

J is TRBJ1-6 and V is TRBV6-1, with D possibly matching TRBD1 (6 bases). Between the trimmed V and J ends, which lost 0 bases and 8 bases, there was a span of 11 bases. The CDR3 totals 15 residues. CDR1 and CDR2 from the germline V gene are MNHNS and SASEGT. CDR3 nucleotide sequence: TGTGCCAGCAGTGAAGCCGGGACAAGCGATTCACCCCTCCACTTT. Translating gives CASSEAGTSDSPLHF.

The chain carries TRBV5-4 and TRBJ1-4; the match to TRBD1 covers 9 bases. CDR3 length equals 15 residues. V lost 4 bases, J lost 11 bases, and 12 bases stayed unmatched. Germline CDR1 is SGHNT and CDR2 is YYREEE (reference sequence). In nucleotides, the CDR3 is TGTGCCAGCAGCGGGGGCGGGGGACAGGGAAAGAAACTGTTTTTT. This gives the protein CASSGGGGQGKKLFF.

This clone is a singleton in its sample. The rearrangement uses TRBV5-1 and TRBJ2-2; the match to TRBD2 covers 8 bases. With V trimmed by 1 base and J by 2 bases, 4 bases remained unmatched. Germline values: CDR1 SGHRS, CDR2 YFSETQ. The CDR3 sequence is 16 residues long. In DNA, the CDR3 is TGCGCCAGCAGCTTGATTACTAGCGGCAACACCGGGGAGCTGTTTTTT. Amino acids: CASSLITSGNTGELFF.

This rearrangement joins TRBV18 to TRBJ2-3; 9 nucleotides agree with TRBD1. The CDR3 runs to 17 residues. Unmatched junction bases numbered 11, after V lost 5 bases and J lost 2 bases. Germline CDR1 reads KGHSH; CDR2 reads LQKENI. CDR3 nucleotides: TGTGCCAGCTCAGCGAAGACGCGGGACAGGGCCACAGATACGCAGTATTTT. The encoded protein is CASSAKTRDRATDTQYF.

The chain links TRBV9 to TRBJ2-7, with D possibly matching TRBD1 (6 bases). Trimming pared 4 bases from V and 2 bases from J, leaving 13 bases between. The length of the CDR3 is 14 residues. The germline gives CDR1 SGDLS, CDR2 YYNGEE. The CDR3 nucleotides read TGTGCCAGCAGCCCCTCGAACAGGGCCTACGAGCAGTACTTC. This gives the protein CASSPSNRAYEQYF.

This clone was observed a single time. The rearrangement links TRBV29-1 to TRBJ2-7, with 12 nucleotides matching TRBD1. J was trimmed by 6 bases and V by 6 bases; bases with no gene match: 6. CDR1 and CDR2 from the germline V gene are SQVTM and ANQGSEA. The CDR3 totals 13 residues. The CDR3 region has the DNA TGCAGCGTGCCGGGACAGGGGGCTGGCGAGCAGTACTTC. Protein: CSVPGQGAGEQYF.

V and J are TRBV18 and TRBJ2-3; 8 bases agree with TRBD2. CDR1 is KGHSH, CDR2 LQKENI, per germline. The CDR3 has 18 amino acids. Unmatched junction bases numbered 14, after V lost 6 bases and J lost 0 bases. Written as DNA, the CDR3 is TGTGCCAGCTCTAAACTAGCGGAGGGCTTTTCTAGCACAGATACGCAGTATTTT. Its protein product is CASSKLAEGFSSTDTQYF.

The chain is built from TRBV19 and TRBJ2-1; 11 nucleotides match TRBD2. The trim removed 6 bases at V and 10 bases at J, leaving 8 bases unmatched. CDR3 length: 14 amino acids. Germline CDR1 LNHDA, CDR2 SQIVND (reference sequence). The DNA for the CDR3 is TGTGCCAGTAGGCGTAGCGGGAGGGAATCCGAGCAGTTCTTC. This encodes CASRRSGRESEQFF. Based on the CDR3 plus reference TRBV19 and TRBJ2-1, the full variable domain is DGGITQSPKYLFRKEGQNVTLSCEQNLNHDAMYWYRQDPGQGLRLIYYSQIVNDFQKGDIAEGYSVSREKKESFPLTVTSAQKNPTAFYLCASRRSGRESEQFFGPGTRLTVL.

The genes are TRBV12-5 and TRBJ2-1, with a possible D match to TRBD2 (5 bases). V was cut by 1 base and J by 9 bases, with 13 bases left in between. CDR3 size: 14 residues. CDR1 and CDR2 (germline): LGHNT, FRNRAP. CDR3 sequence: CASGLATLEGEQFF. The CDR3 nucleotides read TGTGCTAGTGGTTTGGCCACTCTAGAGGGTGAGCAGTTCTTC.

The chain employs TRBV6-2 or TRBV6-3 and TRBJ2-1; D might be TRBD1 (5 bases). Between the trimmed V and J ends, which lost 5 bases and 0 bases, there was a span of 14 bases. Germline lookup yields CDR1 MNHEY and CDR2 SVGEGT. The CDR3 contains 16 residues. In DNA, the CDR3 is TGTGCCAGCAGTACGTACAGGCTTAGCTCCTACAATGAGCAGTTCTTC. Protein product: CASSTYRLSSYNEQFF.

The CDR3 DNA sequence: TGCGCCAGCAGCTTGGACAAGAACTATGGCTACACCTTC. Encoded protein: CASSLDKNYGYTF. This chain connects TRBV5-1 to TRBJ1-2; D gene uncertain. The V gene lost 0 bases and the J gene lost 2 bases, with 5 bases spanning the gap. Germline CDR1 is SGHRS and CDR2 is YFSETQ. The CDR3 loop spans 13 amino acids. The full variable domain, its missing parts supplied by reference TRBV5-1 and TRBJ1-2, is KAGVTQTPRYLIKTRGQQVTLSCSPISGHRSVSWYQQTPGQGLQFLFEYFSETQRNKGNFPGRFSGRQFSNSRSEMNVSTLELGDSALYLCASSLDKNYGYTFGSGTRLTVV.

This chain uses TRBV30 with TRBJ1-4; D is possibly TRBD1 (5 bases). V lost 5 bases to trimming and J lost 8 bases, with 15 bases between them. The CDR3 has 13 amino acids. Germline CDR1 and CDR2: GTSNPN and SVGIG (reference sequence). CDR3 sequence reads: CAWGPQRGEKLFF. CDR3 coding DNA: TGTGCCTGGGGCCCTCAACGGGGGGAAAAACTGTTTTTT.

This chain links TRBV6-5 with TRBJ1-2; tentatively, D is TRBD1 (5 bases). This CDR3 comprises 12 residues. Deletions cut 2 bases from V and 10 bases from J, with 11 bases between. From germline, CDR1 is MNHEY and CDR2 SVGAGI. In DNA form, the CDR3 reads TGTGCCAGCAGTTACGGGCGGACAACCTACACCTTC. Protein product: CASSYGRTTYTF.

The chain links TRBV27 to TRBJ1-5; tentatively, D is TRBD1 (6 bases). V lost 0 bases and J lost 7, with 10 bases in between. This CDR3 is built from 14 residues. Germline assignment: CDR1 MNHEY and CDR2 SMNVEV (reference sequence). In nucleotides, the CDR3 is TGTGCCAGCAGTTTATCCAGGGGCGGGCAGCCCCAGCATTTT. It codes for CASSLSRGGQPQHF.

The chain uses TRBV25-1 and TRBJ2-7, with TRBD2 matching over 12 bases. The junction had 13 bases not matched to a gene; V was cut back by 2 bases and J by 5 bases. Germline V gene lookup returns CDR1 MGHDK and CDR2 SYGVNS. The CDR3 consists of 18 residues. The CDR3 loop reads CASSELPRTSGAFNEQYF. The CDR3 DNA follows: TGTGCCAGCAGTGAACTCCCCAGGACTAGCGGGGCGTTCAACGAGCAGTACTTC.